This T cell receptor (beta chain) came from a study of cytomegalovirus exposure and HLA in healthy donors. The study, taken as a whole, reports: Most of the TCR beta V segments (in an earlier analysis) were productive either about 87% or about 30% of the time.

PCR employed 60 Vbeta and 13 Jbeta primers. Repertoires were generated with immunoSEQ multiplex PCR, while TCRdb's copy carries only in-frame clones and drops some. Of about 120,000 clones listed, 70% to 90% are singletons. About this clone itself: What it binds is unknown.

Sequences were obtained from PBMCs. The receptor was derived from a man between 18 and 35 years old in good health and CMV-seropositive.

The CDR3: CASREPSFTDTQYF. As DNA, the CDR3 is TGTGCCAGCAGGGAGCCTAGCTTCACAGATACGCAGTATTTT. The rearrangement joins TRBV27 to TRBJ2-3; the D gene is possibly TRBD2 (5 bases). The ends were cut back, 6 bases at V and 2 bases at J, with 12 bases in the middle. Germline CDR1 MNHEY, CDR2 SMNVEV (reference sequence). CDR3 size: 14 residues.